Each of the 26 T cell receptor beta chains below was sequenced from the same sample in a study of cytomegalovirus exposure and HLA in healthy donors. In the PCR, 60 Vbeta and 13 Jbeta primers were used. Produced via immunoSEQ multiplex PCR; TCRdb's table is partial and in-frame only. The table includes some 120,000 clones, approximately 80% detected once. The specimen was PBMCs. The receptors here all came from a male donor in good health and CMV-seronegative.

This CDR3 reads CASSVGVRNYGYTF. Here the CDR3 DNA reads TGTGCCAGCAGCGTAGGCGTTCGGAACTATGGCTACACCTTC. V and J are TRBV9 and TRBJ1-2; unclear D gene. The CDR3 totals 14 residues. Trimming removed 0 bases at V and 2 bases at J, with 8 bases between. Germline values: CDR1 SGDLS, CDR2 YYNGEE.

This chain uses TRBV7-2 with TRBJ1-5, with D perhaps matching TRBD1 (6 bases). The CDR3 is 15 amino acids. Germline V CDR1 and CDR2: SGHTA, FQGNSA. Trimming removed 4 bases from V and 0 bases from J, with 10 bases in between. The DNA of the CDR3 is TGTGCCAGCAGCTGGACAGTTAATAGCAATCAGCCCCAGCATTTT. This translates into CASSWTVNSNQPQHF.

This chain links TRBV14 with TRBJ2-7, with TRBD1 as a possible D gene (5 bases). The CDR3 contains 15 residues. Germline V lookup: CDR1 SGHDN, CDR2 FVKESK. V lost 0 bases and J lost 2, with 11 bases in between. CDR3 residues: CASSQERGFAYEQYF. Here the CDR3 DNA reads TGTGCCAGCAGCCAAGAAAGGGGATTTGCCTACGAGCAGTACTTC.

The DNA for the CDR3 is TGTGCCAGCTCACCACCCGGGCAGGGTCTTTACGAGCAGTACTTC. It yields the protein CASSPPGQGLYEQYF. V usage is TRBV18 and J usage is TRBJ2-7; D perhaps matches TRBD1 (5 bases). Germline CDR1 is KGHSH and CDR2 is LQKENI. Trimming pared 0 bases from V and 4 bases from J, leaving 13 bases between. The CDR3 has 15 amino acids. Variable domain in full (rest from reference TRBV18 and TRBJ2-7): NAGVMQNPRHLVRRRGQEARLRCSPMKGHSHVYWYRQLPEEGLKFMVYLQKENIIDESGMPKERFSAEFPKEGPSILRIQQVVRGDSAAYFCASSPPGQGLYEQYFGPGTRLTVT.

This clone came up a few times. This sequence joins TRBV4-1 and TRBJ2-3, with 9 positions matching TRBD1. In germline, CDR1 is MGHRA, CDR2 YSYEKL. The J segment lost 3 bases and the V segment lost 2 bases, leaving 9 bases of the junction unmatched. This CDR3 spans 17 amino acids. The CDR3 coding sequence is TGCGCCAGCAGCCAATCCGACCGGGACAGGGTTACAGATACGCAGTATTTT. It translates to CASSQSDRDRVTDTQYF.

V is TRBV29-1 and J is TRBJ1-2; D perhaps matches TRBD1 (5 bases). This CDR3 contains 16 residues. Trimming cost V 6 bases and J 6 bases, with 26 bases left between them. Germline V gene lookup returns CDR1 SQVTM and CDR2 ANQGSEA. The CDR3 DNA sequence: TGCAGCGTCGATACCGACTGGACATATAACGCTCATGGCTACACCTTC. It specifies CSVDTDWTYNAHGYTF.

The CDR3 region has the DNA TGTGCCAGCAGTGCCGGGGGATATCAGCCCCAGCATTTT. It yields the protein CASSAGGYQPQHF. This chain uses TRBV6-1 with TRBJ1-5, with D possibly being TRBD1 (5 bases). The CDR3 loop spans 13 amino acids. The V gene lost 4 bases and the J gene lost 5 bases, with 9 bases spanning the gap. Germline CDR1 and CDR2: MNHNS and SASEGT.

The chain has TRBV28 and TRBJ1-2, with D perhaps matching TRBD1 (5 bases). The CDR3 spans 14 residues. V lost 6 bases, J lost 0 bases, and 11 bases lay in between. Germline CDR1 MDHEN, CDR2 SYDVKM. This CDR3 is CASREGSSNYGYTF. The CDR3 DNA sequence: TGTGCCAGCAGGGAGGGGAGCTCTAACTATGGCTACACCTTC.

This chain links TRBV6-5 with TRBJ1-4; TRBD1 agrees at 7 bases. Trimming took 1 base from V and 4 from J; bases not matched to a gene: 3. Germline CDR1 and CDR2: MNHEY and SVGAGI. This CDR3 comprises 15 residues. As DNA, the CDR3 is TGTGCCAGCAGTTACTACGGGACAGATAATGAAAAACTGTTTTTT. Translated, it gives CASSYYGTDNEKLFF.

The V gene is TRBV18, the J gene TRBJ1-6, with D perhaps matching TRBD1 (6 bases). The germline V gene has CDR1 KGHSH and CDR2 LQKENI. This CDR3 has 15 amino acids. V was cut by 2 bases and J by 10 bases, with 15 bases left in between. The CDR3 DNA reads as TGTGCCAGCTCACCATTTGCAGGGGAAGGATCACCCCTCCACTTT. The encoded protein is CASSPFAGEGSPLHF.

This chain connects TRBV4-3 to TRBJ2-3, with 11 bases aligning to TRBD2. V dropped 3 bases and J dropped 5; count of bases not matched to a gene: 7. The CDR3 covers 16 residues. Per germline, CDR1 LGHNA and CDR2 YSLEER. The CDR3 is CASSQSTSGVKDTQYF. The CDR3 coding sequence is TGCGCCAGCAGCCAGTCGACTAGCGGGGTGAAAGATACGCAGTATTTT.

As for this clone: An end of the junction does not agree with germline; a read error may underlie this. The CDR3 nucleotides read TGTTCCAGCAGCCTTATTGCGGGTCTGAACACTGAAGCTTTCTTT. Translation gives CSSSLIAGLNTEAFF. The chain employs TRBV7-9 and TRBJ1-1, with unresolved D. This CDR3 comprises 15 residues. Germline-derived CDR1 and CDR2 are SEHNR and FQNEAQ (reference sequence). Using reference TRBV7-9 and TRBJ1-1 for the parts outside the CDR3, the full variable domain is DTGVSQNPRHKITKRGQNVTFRCDPISEHNRLYWYRQTLGQGPEFLTYFQNEAQLEKSRLLSDRFSAERPKGSFSTLEIQRTEQGDSAMYLCSSSLIAGLNTEAFFGQGTRLTVV.

This chain uses TRBV5-1 with TRBJ1-1; TRBD1 might be the D (5 bases). Germline loops: CDR1 SGHRS, CDR2 YFSETQ. This CDR3 is 13 amino acids long. The V and J ends lost 2 bases and 3 bases respectively, with 8 bases between them. The CDR3 coding sequence is TGCGCCAGCAGCTTTGGCAGGGACACTGAAGCTTTCTTT. The encoded protein is CASSFGRDTEAFF.

The genes are TRBV5-5 and TRBJ2-7, with a weak D call TRBD1 (6 bases). Trimming removed 7 bases at V and 6 bases at J, with 23 bases between. Germline V gene lookup returns CDR1 SGHKS and CDR2 YYEKEE (reference sequence). The CDR3 has 15 residues. The CDR3 loop is CASALEDSARGEQYF. The CDR3 nucleotides read TGTGCCAGCGCACTGGAGGACAGTGCCAGGGGCGAGCAGTACTTC.

Concerning this clone: One end of the junction varies from germline; a read error may be responsible. The rearrangement joins TRBV5-4 to TRBJ2-7; D unclear. The CDR3 runs 13 residues. Germline V gene sequence: CDR1 SGHNT, CDR2 YYREEE (reference sequence). The CDR3 sequence is CASSLDGRYEQHF. CDR3 coding DNA: TGTGCCAGCAGCTTGGATGGGCGATACGAGCAGCACTTC.

The chain recombines TRBV5-1 with TRBJ2-2; 7 positions match TRBD1. The CDR3 consists of 15 residues. The V and J ends lost 0 bases and 5 bases, in that order; junction bases with no gene match: 4. Germline CDR1 SGHRS, CDR2 YFSETQ. The CDR3 DNA follows: TGCGCCAGCAGCTTGGAGACAGGGTTAACCGGGGAGCTGTTTTTT. Translation gives CASSLETGLTGELFF.

V gene TRBV5-1 combines with J gene TRBJ2-1; tentatively, D is TRBD2 (6 bases). Trimming took 5 bases from V and 2 from J, leaving 8 bases between them. This CDR3 is 13 amino acids long. The germline V gene encodes CDR1 SGHRS and CDR2 YFSETQ. The CDR3 nucleotides read TGCGCCAGCAGTCTAGCGACCTACAATGAGCAGTTCTTC. Amino acid sequence: CASSLATYNEQFF. Full variable domain (missing parts from reference TRBV5-1 and TRBJ2-1): KAGVTQTPRYLIKTRGQQVTLSCSPISGHRSVSWYQQTPGQGLQFLFEYFSETQRNKGNFPGRFSGRQFSNSRSEMNVSTLELGDSALYLCASSLATYNEQFFGPGTRLTVL.

This clone has a handful of counts. The chain carries TRBV6-1 and TRBJ1-2; the D gene is possibly TRBD1 (6 bases). Per germline, CDR1 MNHNS and CDR2 SASEGT. This CDR3 contains 15 residues. Trimming stripped 6 bases from V and 2 bases from J, with 16 bases between. CDR3: CASRAIRGTNYGYTF. In nucleotides, the CDR3 is TGTGCCAGCAGGGCTATCAGGGGTACGAACTATGGCTACACCTTC.

The CDR3 loop reads CASSPTGVGNQPQHF. In DNA, the CDR3 is TGTGCCAGCAGTCCGACAGGGGTCGGCAATCAGCCCCAGCATTTT. The V gene is TRBV6-1, the J gene TRBJ1-5; 8 bases are a match to TRBD1. The CDR3 sequence is 15 residues long. Trimming removed 5 bases from V and 2 bases from J; junction bases left unmatched: 5. Germline V gene lookup returns CDR1 MNHNS and CDR2 SASEGT.

The V and J genes are TRBV27 and TRBJ1-1, with D perhaps matching TRBD1 (5 bases). Per the germline V gene, CDR1 is MNHEY and CDR2 is SMNVEV (reference sequence). V was cut by 2 bases and J by 4 bases, with 14 bases left in between. This CDR3 contains 15 residues. The CDR3 DNA sequence: TGTGCCAGCAGTTTAAGTCAGGGATCTTCCACTGAAGCTTTCTTT. Its protein is CASSLSQGSSTEAFF.

This clone was observed a few times. This rearrangement joins TRBV5-1 to TRBJ2-1; 10 nucleotides line up with TRBD2. The CDR3 totals 15 residues. Germline V gene data show CDR1 as SGHRS and CDR2 as YFSETQ. The ends lost 0 bases at V and 6 bases at J; junction bases unmatched: 3. DNA of the CDR3: TGCGCCAGCAGCTTGGCCCTAGCGGGAGTCAATGAGCAGTTCTTC. Protein product: CASSLALAGVNEQFF.

Regarding this clone: At one end, the junction sequence differs from germline, possibly due to a read error. The chain combines TRBV4-2 with TRBJ2-6, with a weak D call TRBD1 (5 bases). The germline gives CDR1 LGHNA, CDR2 YNFKEQ. The CDR3 length is 16 residues. CDR3 sequence: CASSQDPVSGANGLTF. CDR3 DNA: TGTGCCAGCAGCCAAGATCCAGTCTCTGGGGCCAACGGCCTGACTTTC.

This chain joins TRBV21-1 and TRBJ1-1; the table's D call, TRBD1, has no DNA check behind it. TRBV21-1 is tagged as a pseudogene. The CDR3 consists of 14 residues. This CDR3 reads CASSTSRVRTEAFF. CDR3 sequence (DNA): TGTGCCAGCAGCACAAGCAGGGTTCGGACTGAAGCTTTCTTT.

This chain connects TRBV5-1 to TRBJ2-5; tentatively, D is TRBD2 (6 bases). The V and J ends lost 1 base and 1 base respectively, with 14 bases between them. CDR1 SGHRS and CDR2 YFSETQ come from the germline V gene. The length of the CDR3 is 16 residues. The CDR3 is CASSLLGRGTQETQYF. The CDR3 nucleotides are TGCGCCAGCAGCTTGCTTGGGCGGGGAACCCAAGAGACCCAGTACTTC.

The chain links TRBV9 to TRBJ1-2; D is perhaps TRBD1 (5 bases). The length of the CDR3 is 15 residues. Germline CDR1 reads SGDLS; CDR2 reads YYNGEE. V gave up 0 bases and J gave up 1 base, with 10 bases separating them. The CDR3 coding sequence is TGTGCCAGCAGCGTAGGAGGCGGGGGTAACTATGGCTACACCTTC. Translating it yields CASSVGGGGNYGYTF.

This chain uses TRBV5-6 with TRBJ2-6; weak D call: TRBD1 (5 bases). This CDR3 has 15 amino acids. Germline V gives CDR1 SGHDT, CDR2 YYEEEE. Deletions cut 2 bases from V and 0 bases from J, with 6 bases between. The CDR3, as DNA: TGTGCCAGCAGCTTCAGGGTCTCTGGGGCCAACGTCCTGACTTTC. Translating it yields CASSFRVSGANVLTF.